This TCR beta chain was sequenced for a study of shared clonotypes between healthy human individuals. Across the whole study: Donors were a couple of women and three men aged 18 to 49.

In germline, CDR1 is MDHEN, CDR2 SYDVKM. The CDR3 spans 15 residues. The V gene end was trimmed by 6 bases and the J gene end by 4 bases; junction bases not matched to a gene: 8. The protocol was immunoSEQ multiplex PCR, while the TCRdb copy is restricted to in-frame clones and leaves out a portion. The sample includes approximately 2,200,000 clones, 90% to 95% of them seen just once. CD8 cells classed as naive were CD45RO-negative and positively selected for CCR7, excluding terminally differentiated effector memory CD45RA+ cells. Overall study results and limits: In the sorted subsets, rarefaction showed sequencing was incomplete despite large depth. Since donors were few, the genetic and exposure-history diversity represented was limited. Estimated clonotype richness was generally higher in naive than memory subsets.

A note on this clone: Antigen: not known.

The TCR originated in a man aged 18-30 years in good health. Some clones in this sample may be carry-over from other donors' samples. The sample comprised naive CD8+ T cells from PBMCs. The J gene is TRBJ2-7, the V gene TRBV28, with 11 bases that match TRBD2. CDR3: CASSTTTSGSYEQYF. The CDR3 DNA sequence: TGTGCCAGCAGCACGACTACTAGCGGGAGTTACGAGCAGTACTTC. Using reference TRBV28 and TRBJ2-7 for the parts outside the CDR3, the full variable domain is DVKVTQSSRYLVKRTGEKVFLECVQDMDHENMFWYRQDPGLGLRLIYFSYDVKMKEKGDIPEGYSVSREKKERFSLILESASTNQTSMYLCASSTTTSGSYEQYFGPGTRLTVT.